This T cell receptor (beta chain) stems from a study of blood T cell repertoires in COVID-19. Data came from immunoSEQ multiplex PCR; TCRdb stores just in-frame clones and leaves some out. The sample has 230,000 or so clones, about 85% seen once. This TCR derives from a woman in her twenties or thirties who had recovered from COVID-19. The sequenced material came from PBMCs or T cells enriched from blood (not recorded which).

CDR3 residues: CSVEQGRGTEAFF. The CDR3 nucleotides are TGCAGCGTCGAACAGGGTCGAGGCACTGAAGCTTTCTTT. This chain links TRBV29-1 with TRBJ1-1; D is perhaps TRBD1 (6 bases). With 6 bases removed from V and 4 bases from J, the gap between germline ends came to 15 bases. CDR1 is SQVTM, CDR2 ANQGSEA, per germline. CDR3 size: 13 residues.